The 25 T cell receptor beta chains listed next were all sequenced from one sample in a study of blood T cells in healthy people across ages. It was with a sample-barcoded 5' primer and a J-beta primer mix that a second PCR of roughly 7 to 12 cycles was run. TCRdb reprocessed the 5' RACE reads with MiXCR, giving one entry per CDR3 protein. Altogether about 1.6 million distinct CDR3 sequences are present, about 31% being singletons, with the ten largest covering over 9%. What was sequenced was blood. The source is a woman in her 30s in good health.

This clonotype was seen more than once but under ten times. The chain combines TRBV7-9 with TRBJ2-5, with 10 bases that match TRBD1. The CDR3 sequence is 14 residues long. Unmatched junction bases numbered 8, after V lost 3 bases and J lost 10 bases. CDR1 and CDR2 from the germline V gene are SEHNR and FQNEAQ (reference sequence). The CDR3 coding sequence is TGTGCCAGCAGCTTGGAGCCGGGACAGGGGAACCAGTACTTC. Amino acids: CASSLEPGQGNQYF.

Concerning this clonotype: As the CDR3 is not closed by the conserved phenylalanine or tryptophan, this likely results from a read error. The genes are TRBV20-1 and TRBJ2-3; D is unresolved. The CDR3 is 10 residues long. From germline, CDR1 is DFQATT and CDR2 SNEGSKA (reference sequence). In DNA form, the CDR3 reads TGCAGTGCGGCTTCAGATGCGCAGTATTTG. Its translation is CSAASDAQYL.

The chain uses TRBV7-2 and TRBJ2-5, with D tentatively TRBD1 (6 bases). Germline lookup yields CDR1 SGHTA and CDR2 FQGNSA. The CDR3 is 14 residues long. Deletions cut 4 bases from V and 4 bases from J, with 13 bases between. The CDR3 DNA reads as TGTGCCAGCAGCTCCAACAGGGTTTCAGAGACCCAGTACTTC. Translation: CASSSNRVSETQYF.

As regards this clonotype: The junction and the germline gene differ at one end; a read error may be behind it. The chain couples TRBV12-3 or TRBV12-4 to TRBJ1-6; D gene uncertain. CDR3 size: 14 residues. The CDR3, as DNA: TGTGCCGGCAGTTTAGCCAGGTTCAGTTCACCCCTCCACTTT. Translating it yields CAGSLARFSSPLHF.

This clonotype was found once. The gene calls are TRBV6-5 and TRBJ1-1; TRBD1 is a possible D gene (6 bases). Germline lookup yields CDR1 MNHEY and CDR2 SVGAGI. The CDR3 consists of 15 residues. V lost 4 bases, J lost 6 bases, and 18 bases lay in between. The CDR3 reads CASSSPLQGLAEAFF. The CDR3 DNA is TGTGCCAGCAGTTCCCCCTTACAGGGTTTGGCTGAAGCTTTCTTT.

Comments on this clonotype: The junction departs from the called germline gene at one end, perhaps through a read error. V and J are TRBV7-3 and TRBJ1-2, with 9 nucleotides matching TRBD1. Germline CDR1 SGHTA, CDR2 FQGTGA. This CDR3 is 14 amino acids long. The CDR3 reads CASSTTGGVEGYIF. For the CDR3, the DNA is TGTGCCAGCAGCACTACAGGGGGCGTAGAGGGCTACATCTTC.

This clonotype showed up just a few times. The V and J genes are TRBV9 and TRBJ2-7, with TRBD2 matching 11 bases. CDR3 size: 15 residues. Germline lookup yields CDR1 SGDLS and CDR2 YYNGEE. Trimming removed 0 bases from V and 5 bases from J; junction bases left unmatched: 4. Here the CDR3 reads CASSVAPSGRNEQYF. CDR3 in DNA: TGTGCCAGCAGCGTAGCTCCTAGCGGGAGGAACGAGCAGTACTTC.

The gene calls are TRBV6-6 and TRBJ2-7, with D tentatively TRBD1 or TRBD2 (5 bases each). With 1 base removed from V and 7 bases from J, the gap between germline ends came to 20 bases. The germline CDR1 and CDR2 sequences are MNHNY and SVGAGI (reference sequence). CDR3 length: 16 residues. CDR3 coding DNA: TGTGCCAGCAGTTACTATGTGCATGGGGGTTCGGGGGAGCAGTACTTC. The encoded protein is CASSYYVHGGSGEQYF.

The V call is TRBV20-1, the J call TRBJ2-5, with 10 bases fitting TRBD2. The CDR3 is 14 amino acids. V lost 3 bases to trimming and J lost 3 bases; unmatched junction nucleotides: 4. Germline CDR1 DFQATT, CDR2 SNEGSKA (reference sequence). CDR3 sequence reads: CSASTSGVKETQYF. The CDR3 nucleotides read TGCAGTGCTAGCACTAGCGGGGTAAAAGAGACCCAGTACTTC.

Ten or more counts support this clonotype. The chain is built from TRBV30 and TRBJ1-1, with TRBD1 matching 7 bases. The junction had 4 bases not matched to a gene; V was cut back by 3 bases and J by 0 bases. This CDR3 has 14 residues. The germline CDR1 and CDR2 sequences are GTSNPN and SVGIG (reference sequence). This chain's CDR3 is CAWSRQGLNTEAFF. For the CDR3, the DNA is TGTGCCTGGAGCAGACAGGGTTTGAACACTGAAGCTTTCTTT.

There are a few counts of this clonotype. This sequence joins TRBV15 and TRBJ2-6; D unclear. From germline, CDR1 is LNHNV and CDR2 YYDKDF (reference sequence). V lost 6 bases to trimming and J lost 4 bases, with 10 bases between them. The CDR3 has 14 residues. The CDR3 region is CATSGDSGANVLTF. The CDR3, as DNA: TGTGCCACCAGTGGCGACTCGGGGGCCAACGTCCTGACTTTC.

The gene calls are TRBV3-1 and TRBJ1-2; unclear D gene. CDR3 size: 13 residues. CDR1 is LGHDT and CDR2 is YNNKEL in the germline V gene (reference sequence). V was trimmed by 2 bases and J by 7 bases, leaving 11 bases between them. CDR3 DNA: TGTGCCAGCAGCCAAATGAGGACTGCTGGCTACACCTTC. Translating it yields CASSQMRTAGYTF.

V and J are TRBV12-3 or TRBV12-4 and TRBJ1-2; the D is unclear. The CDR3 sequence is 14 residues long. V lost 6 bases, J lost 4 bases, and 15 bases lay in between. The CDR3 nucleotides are TGTGCCAGCAGCTTAAGAGCAGCCTCCTATGGCTACACCTTC. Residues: CASSLRAASYGYTF.

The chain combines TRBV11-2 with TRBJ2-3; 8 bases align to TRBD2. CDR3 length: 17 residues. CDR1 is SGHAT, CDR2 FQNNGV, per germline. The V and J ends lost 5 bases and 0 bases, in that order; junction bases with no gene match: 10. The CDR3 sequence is CASSPGTRGVSTDTQYF. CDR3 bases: TGTGCCAGCAGCCCCGGGACGCGGGGGGTCAGCACAGATACGCAGTATTTT.

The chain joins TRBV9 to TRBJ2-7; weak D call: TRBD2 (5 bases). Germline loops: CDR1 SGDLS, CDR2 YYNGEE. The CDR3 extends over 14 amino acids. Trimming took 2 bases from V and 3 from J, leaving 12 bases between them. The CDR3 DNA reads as TGTGCCAGCAGCGTCAGTCACCGGGACTACGAGCAGTACTTC. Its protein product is CASSVSHRDYEQYF. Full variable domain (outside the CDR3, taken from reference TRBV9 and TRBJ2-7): DSGVTQTPKHLITATGQRVTLRCSPRSGDLSVYWYQQSLDQGLQFLIQYYNGEERAKGNILERFSAQQFPDLHSELNLSSLELGDSALYFCASSVSHRDYEQYFGPGTRLTVT.

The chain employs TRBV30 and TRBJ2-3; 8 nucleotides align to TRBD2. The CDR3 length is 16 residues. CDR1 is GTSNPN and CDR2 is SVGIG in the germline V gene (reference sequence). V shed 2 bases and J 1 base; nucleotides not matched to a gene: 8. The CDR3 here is CAWSPRGGMGTDTQYF. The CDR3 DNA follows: TGTGCCTGGAGTCCCCGGGGGGGGATGGGCACAGATACGCAGTATTTT.

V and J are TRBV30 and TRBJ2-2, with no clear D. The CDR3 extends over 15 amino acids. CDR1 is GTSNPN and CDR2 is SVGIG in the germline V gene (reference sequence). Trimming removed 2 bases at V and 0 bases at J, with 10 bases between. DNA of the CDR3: TGTGCCTGGAGTCAGTTAAGAGCGAACACCGGGGAGCTGTTTTTT. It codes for CAWSQLRANTGELFF.

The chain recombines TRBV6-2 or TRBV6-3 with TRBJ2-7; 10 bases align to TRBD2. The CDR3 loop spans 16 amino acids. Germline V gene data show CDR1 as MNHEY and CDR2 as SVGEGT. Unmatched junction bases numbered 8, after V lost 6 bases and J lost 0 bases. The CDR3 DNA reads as TGTGCCAGCAGATCTGTTAGCGGGGGGAGCTCCTACGAGCAGTACTTC. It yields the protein CASRSVSGGSSYEQYF.

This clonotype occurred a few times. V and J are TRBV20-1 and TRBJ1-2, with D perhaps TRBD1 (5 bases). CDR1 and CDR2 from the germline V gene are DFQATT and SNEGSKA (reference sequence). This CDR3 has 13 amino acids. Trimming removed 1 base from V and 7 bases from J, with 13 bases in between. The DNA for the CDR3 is TGCAGTGCTAGAGTCCCCCAGGGTGGTGGCTACACCTTC. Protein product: CSARVPQGGGYTF.

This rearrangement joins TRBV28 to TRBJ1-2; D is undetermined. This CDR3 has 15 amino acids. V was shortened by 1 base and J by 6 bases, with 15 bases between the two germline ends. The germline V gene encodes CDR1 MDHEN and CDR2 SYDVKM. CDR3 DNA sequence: TGTGCCAGCAGTTTATCTTATCGCGGAGAGGATGGCTACACCTTC. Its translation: CASSLSYRGEDGYTF.

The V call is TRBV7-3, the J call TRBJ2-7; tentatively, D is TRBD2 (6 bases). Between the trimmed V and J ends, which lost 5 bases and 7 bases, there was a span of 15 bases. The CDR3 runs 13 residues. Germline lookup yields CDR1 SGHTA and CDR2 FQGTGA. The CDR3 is CASSRSHGGEQYF. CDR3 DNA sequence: TGTGCCAGCAGCCGAAGCCACGGAGGGGAGCAGTACTTC.

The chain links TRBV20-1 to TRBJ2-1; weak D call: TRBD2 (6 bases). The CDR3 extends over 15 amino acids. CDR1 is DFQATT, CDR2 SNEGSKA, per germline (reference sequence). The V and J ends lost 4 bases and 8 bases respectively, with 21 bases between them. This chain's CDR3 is CSATPDAGRFDEQFF. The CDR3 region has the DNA TGCAGTGCTACACCCGATGCGGGGAGGTTCGATGAGCAGTTCTTC.

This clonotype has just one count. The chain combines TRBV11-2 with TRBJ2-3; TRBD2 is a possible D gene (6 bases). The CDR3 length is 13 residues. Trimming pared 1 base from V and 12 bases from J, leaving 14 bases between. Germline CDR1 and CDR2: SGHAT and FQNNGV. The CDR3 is CASSLGALANQYF. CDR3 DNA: TGTGCCAGCAGCTTAGGCGCGCTAGCGAATCAGTATTTT.

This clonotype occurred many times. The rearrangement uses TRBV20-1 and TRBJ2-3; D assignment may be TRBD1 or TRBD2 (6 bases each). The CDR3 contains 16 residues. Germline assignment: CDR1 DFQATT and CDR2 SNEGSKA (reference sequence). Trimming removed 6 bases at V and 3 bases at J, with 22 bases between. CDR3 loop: CSAVRGDFKLTDTQYF. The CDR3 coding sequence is TGCAGTGCCGTTAGGGGGGACTTCAAGTTAACAGATACGCAGTATTTT.

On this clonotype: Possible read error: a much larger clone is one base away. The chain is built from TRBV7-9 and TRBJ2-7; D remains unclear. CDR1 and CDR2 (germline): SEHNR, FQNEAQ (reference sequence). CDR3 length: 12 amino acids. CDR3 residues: CASSDQSYKQYF. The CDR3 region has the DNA TGTGCCAGCAGCGACCAGAGCTACAAGCAGTACTTC.